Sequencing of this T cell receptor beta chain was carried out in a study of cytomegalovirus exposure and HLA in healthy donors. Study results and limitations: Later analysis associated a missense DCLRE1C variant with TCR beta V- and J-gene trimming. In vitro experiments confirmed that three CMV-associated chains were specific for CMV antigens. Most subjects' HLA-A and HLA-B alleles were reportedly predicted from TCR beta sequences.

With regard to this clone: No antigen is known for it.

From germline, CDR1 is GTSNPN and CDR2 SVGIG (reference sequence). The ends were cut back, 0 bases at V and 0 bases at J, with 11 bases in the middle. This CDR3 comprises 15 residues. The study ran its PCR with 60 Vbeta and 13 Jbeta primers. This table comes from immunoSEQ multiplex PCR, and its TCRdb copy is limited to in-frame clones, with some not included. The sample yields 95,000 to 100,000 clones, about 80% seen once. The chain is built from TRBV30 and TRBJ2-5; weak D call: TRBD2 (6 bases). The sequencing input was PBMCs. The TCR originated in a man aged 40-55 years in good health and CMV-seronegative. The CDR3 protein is CAWSVDRGYQETQYF. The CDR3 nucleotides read TGTGCCTGGAGTGTAGATCGGGGGTACCAAGAGACCCAGTACTTC.